This T cell receptor (beta chain) is drawn from a study of beta chain features in type 1 diabetes. Whole-study findings and limits: All four CD4+ subsets of Type 1 diabetes patients contained TCRB CDR3s that were moderately but significantly shorter.

cDNA synthesis used the whole RNA isolate, giving expressed TCRB sequences. Method: immunoSEQ multiplex PCR; TCRdb's copy keeps in-frame clones and lacks some. The table has around 45,000 clones, approximately 44% seen once. CDR1 is LGHNA, CDR2 YSLEER, per germline. V was pared by 1 base and J by 5 bases, with 12 bases between. The CDR3 loop spans 14 amino acids. In this sample, this clone turned up many times. The antigen is unknown. This chain joins TRBV4-3 and TRBJ2-7; TRBD1 might be the D (5 bases). Sequencing was performed on stem cell memory CD4+ T cells from blood. The TCR originated in a man aged 25-40 years with type 1 diabetes. The CDR3 DNA reads as TGCGCCAGCAGCCAAGGGACAACTTCCCACGAGCAGTACTTC. It encodes CASSQGTTSHEQYF.